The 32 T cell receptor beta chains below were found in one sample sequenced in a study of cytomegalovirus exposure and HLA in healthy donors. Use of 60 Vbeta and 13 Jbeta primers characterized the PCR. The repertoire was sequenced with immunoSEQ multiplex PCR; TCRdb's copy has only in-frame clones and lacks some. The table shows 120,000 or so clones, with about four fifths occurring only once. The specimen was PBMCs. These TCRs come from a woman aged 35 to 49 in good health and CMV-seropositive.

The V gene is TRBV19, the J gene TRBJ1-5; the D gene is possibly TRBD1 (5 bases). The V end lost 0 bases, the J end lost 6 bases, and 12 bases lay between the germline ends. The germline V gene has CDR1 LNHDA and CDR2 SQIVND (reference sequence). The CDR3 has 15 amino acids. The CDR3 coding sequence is TGTGCCAGTAGTATAGACGCGGGGGGATTTCAGCCCCAGCATTTT. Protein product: CASSIDAGGFQPQHF. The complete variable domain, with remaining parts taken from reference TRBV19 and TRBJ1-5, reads DGGITQSPKYLFRKEGQNVTLSCEQNLNHDAMYWYRQDPGQGLRLIYYSQIVNDFQKGDIAEGYSVSREKKESFPLTVTSAQKNPTAFYLCASSIDAGGFQPQHFGDGTRLSIL.

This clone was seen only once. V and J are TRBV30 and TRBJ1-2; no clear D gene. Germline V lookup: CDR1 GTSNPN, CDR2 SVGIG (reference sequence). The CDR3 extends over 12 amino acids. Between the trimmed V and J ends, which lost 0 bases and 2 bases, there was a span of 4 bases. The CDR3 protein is CAWSVTNYGYTF. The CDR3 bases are TGTGCCTGGAGTGTCACAAACTATGGCTACACCTTC.

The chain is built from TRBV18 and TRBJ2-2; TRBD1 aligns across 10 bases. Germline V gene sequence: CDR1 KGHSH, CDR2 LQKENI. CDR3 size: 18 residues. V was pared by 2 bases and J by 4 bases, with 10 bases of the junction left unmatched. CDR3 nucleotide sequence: TGTGCCAGCTCACCATCTAACTCCGGGACAGGGGCCACCGGGGAGCTGTTTTTT. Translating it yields CASSPSNSGTGATGELFF. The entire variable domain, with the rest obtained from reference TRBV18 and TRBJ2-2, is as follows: NAGVMQNPRHLVRRRGQEARLRCSPMKGHSHVYWYRQLPEEGLKFMVYLQKENIIDESGMPKERFSAEFPKEGPSILRIQQVVRGDSAAYFCASSPSNSGTGATGELFFGEGSRLTVL.

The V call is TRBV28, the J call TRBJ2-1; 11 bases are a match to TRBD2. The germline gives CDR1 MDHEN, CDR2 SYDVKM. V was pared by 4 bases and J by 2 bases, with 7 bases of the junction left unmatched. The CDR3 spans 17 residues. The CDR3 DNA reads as TGTGCCAGCAGTTGGGATAGCGGGAGGGGAACCTACAATGAGCAGTTCTTC. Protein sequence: CASSWDSGRGTYNEQFF. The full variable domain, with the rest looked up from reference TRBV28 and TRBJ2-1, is DVKVTQSSRYLVKRTGEKVFLECVQDMDHENMFWYRQDPGLGLRLIYFSYDVKMKEKGDIPEGYSVSREKKERFSLILESASTNQTSMYLCASSWDSGRGTYNEQFFGPGTRLTVL.

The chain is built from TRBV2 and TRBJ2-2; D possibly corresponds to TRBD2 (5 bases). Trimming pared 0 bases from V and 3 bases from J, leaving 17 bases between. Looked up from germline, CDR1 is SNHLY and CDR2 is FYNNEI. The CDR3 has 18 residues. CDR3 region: CASSEAGRGPEYTGELFF. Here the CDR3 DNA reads TGTGCCAGCAGTGAAGCAGGGAGAGGGCCGGAGTACACCGGGGAGCTGTTTTTT.

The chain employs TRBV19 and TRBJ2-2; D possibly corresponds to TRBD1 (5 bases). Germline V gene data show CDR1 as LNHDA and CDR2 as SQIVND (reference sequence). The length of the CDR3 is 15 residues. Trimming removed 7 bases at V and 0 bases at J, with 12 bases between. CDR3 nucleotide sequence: TGTGCCAGTAAGGGGAAGGGTACGAACACCGGGGAGCTGTTTTTT. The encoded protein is CASKGKGTNTGELFF.

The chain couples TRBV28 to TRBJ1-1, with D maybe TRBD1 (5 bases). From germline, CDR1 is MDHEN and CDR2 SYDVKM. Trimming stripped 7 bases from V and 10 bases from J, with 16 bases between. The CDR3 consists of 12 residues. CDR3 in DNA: TGTGCCAGCAACGACGGGCGGGGGGGAGCTTTCTTT. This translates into CASNDGRGGAFF. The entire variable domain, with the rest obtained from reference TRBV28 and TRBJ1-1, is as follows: DVKVTQSSRYLVKRTGEKVFLECVQDMDHENMFWYRQDPGLGLRLIYFSYDVKMKEKGDIPEGYSVSREKKERFSLILESASTNQTSMYLCASNDGRGGAFFGQGTRLTVV.

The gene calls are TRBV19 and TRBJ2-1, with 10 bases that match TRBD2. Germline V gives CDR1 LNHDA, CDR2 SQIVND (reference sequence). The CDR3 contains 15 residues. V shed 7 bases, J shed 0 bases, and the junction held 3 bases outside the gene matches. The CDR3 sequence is CASTASGSSYNEQFF. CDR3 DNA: TGTGCCAGTACCGCTAGCGGGAGCTCCTACAATGAGCAGTTCTTC.

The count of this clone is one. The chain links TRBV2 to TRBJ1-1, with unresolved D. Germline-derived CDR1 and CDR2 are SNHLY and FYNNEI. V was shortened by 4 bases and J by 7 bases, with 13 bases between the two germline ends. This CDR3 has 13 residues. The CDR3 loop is CASSVRQAIEAFF. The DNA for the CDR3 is TGTGCCAGCAGTGTACGGCAGGCGATTGAAGCTTTCTTT.

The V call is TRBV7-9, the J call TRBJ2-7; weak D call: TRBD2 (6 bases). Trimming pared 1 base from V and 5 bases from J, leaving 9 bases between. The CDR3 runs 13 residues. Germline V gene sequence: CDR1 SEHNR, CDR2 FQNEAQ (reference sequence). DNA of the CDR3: TGTGCCAGCAGCTTAGTTGCGGGGCACGAGCAGTACTTC. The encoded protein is CASSLVAGHEQYF. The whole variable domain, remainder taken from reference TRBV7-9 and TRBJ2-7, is DTGVSQNPRHKITKRGQNVTFRCDPISEHNRLYWYRQTLGQGPEFLTYFQNEAQLEKSRLLSDRFSAERPKGSFSTLEIQRTEQGDSAMYLCASSLVAGHEQYFGPGTRLTVT.

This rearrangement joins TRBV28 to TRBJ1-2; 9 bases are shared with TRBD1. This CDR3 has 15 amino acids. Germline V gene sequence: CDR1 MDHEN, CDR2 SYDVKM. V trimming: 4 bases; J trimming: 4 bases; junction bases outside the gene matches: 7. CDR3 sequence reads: CASSSTDRGLYGYTF. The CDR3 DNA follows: TGTGCCAGCAGTTCCACGGACAGGGGCCTCTATGGCTACACCTTC.

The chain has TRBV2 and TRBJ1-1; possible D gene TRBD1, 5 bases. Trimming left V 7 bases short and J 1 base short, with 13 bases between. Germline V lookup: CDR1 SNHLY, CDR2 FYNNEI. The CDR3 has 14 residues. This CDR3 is CASIPRGENTEAFF. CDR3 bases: TGTGCCAGCATCCCGCGGGGGGAGAACACTGAAGCTTTCTTT.

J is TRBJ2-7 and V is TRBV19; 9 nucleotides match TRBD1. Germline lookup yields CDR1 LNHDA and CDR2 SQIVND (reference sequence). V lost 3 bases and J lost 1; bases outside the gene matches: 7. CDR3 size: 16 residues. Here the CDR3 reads CASSMGSTGGSYEQYF. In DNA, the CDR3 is TGTGCCAGTAGTATGGGGTCGACAGGGGGGTCCTACGAGCAGTACTTC.

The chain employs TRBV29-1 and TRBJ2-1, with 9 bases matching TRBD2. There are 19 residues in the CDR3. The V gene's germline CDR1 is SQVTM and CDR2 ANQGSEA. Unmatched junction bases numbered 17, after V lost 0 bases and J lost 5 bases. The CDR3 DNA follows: TGCAGCGTTGAAGAGCCGATTCGTGGGCTAGCGGGATTCAACAATGAGCAGTTCTTC. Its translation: CSVEEPIRGLAGFNNEQFF.

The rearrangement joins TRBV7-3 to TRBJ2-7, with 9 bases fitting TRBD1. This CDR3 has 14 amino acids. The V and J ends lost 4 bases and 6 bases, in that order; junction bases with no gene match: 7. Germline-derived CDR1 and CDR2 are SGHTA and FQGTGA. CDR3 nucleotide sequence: TGTGCCAGCAGCTCCGGACAGGGGTACGTCGAGCAGTACTTC. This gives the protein CASSSGQGYVEQYF. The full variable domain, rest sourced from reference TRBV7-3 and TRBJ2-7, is GAGVSQTPSNKVTEKGKYVELRCDPISGHTALYWYRQSLGQGPEFLIYFQGTGAADDSGLPNDRFFAVRPEGSVSTLKIQRTERGDSAVYLCASSSGQGYVEQYFGPGTRLTVT.

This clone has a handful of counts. The CDR3 DNA reads as TGTGCCAGCACCTGGGCAGAGGGGGCAATAGCTTTCTTT. This sequence encodes CASTWAEGAIAFF. The genes are TRBV2 and TRBJ1-1; 7 positions match TRBD1. This CDR3 has 13 residues. Per germline, CDR1 SNHLY and CDR2 FYNNEI. With 7 bases clipped from V and 10 bases from J, the junction kept 12 bases outside the gene matches. The full variable domain, with the rest looked up from reference TRBV2 and TRBJ1-1, is EPEVTQTPSHQVTQMGQEVILRCVPISNHLYFYWYRQILGQKVEFLVSFYNNEISEKSEIFDDQFSVERPDGSNFTLKIRSTKLEDSAMYFCASTWAEGAIAFFGQGTRLTVV.

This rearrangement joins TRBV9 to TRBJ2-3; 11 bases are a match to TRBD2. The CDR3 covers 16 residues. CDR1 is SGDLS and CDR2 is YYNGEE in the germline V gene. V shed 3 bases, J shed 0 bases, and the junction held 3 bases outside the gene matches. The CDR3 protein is CASSATSGVSTDTQYF. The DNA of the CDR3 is TGTGCCAGCAGCGCGACTAGCGGGGTTAGCACAGATACGCAGTATTTT. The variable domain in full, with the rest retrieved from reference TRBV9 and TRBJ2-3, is DSGVTQTPKHLITATGQRVTLRCSPRSGDLSVYWYQQSLDQGLQFLIQYYNGEERAKGNILERFSAQQFPDLHSELNLSSLELGDSALYFCASSATSGVSTDTQYFGPGTRLTVL.

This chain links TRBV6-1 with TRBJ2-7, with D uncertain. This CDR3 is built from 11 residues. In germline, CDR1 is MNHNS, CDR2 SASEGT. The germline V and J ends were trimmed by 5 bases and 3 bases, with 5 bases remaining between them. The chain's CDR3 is CASSYNYEQYF. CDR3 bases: TGTGCCAGCAGTTACAACTACGAGCAGTACTTC.

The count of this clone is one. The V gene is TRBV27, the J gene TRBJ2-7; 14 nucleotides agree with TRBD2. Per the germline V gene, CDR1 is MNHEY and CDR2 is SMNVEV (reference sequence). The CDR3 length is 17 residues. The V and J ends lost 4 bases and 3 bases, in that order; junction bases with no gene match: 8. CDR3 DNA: TGTGCCAGCAGTTCTGGACTAGCGGGAGGAGGAGGCTACGAGCAGTACTTC. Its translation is CASSSGLAGGGGYEQYF.

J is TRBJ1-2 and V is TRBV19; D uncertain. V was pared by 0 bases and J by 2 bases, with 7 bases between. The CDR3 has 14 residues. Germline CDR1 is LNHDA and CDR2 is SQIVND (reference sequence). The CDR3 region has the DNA TGTGCCAGTAGTATAGAAAACGGGAACTATGGCTACACCTTC. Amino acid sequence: CASSIENGNYGYTF.

The chain's CDR3 is CASSLPGSYEQYF. CDR3 nucleotide sequence: TGTGCCAGCAGCTTACCAGGGTCCTACGAGCAGTACTTC. The rearrangement links TRBV7-3 to TRBJ2-7; D might be TRBD1 (5 bases). The CDR3 sequence is 13 residues long. CDR1 SGHTA and CDR2 FQGTGA come from the germline V gene. V was trimmed by 2 bases and J by 1 base, leaving 6 bases between them.

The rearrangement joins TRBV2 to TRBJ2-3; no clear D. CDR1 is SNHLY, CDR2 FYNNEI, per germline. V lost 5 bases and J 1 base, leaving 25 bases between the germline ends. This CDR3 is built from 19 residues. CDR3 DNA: TGTGCCAGCAGTAACTCCTTCGACCAGGTGTCCTTCGGCACAGATACGCAGTATTTT. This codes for CASSNSFDQVSFGTDTQYF.

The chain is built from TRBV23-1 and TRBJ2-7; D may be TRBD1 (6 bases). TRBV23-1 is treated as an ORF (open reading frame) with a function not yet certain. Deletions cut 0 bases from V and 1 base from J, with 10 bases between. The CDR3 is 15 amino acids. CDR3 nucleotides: TGCGCCAGCAGTCAATCTTGGACAGCTTCCTACGAGCAGTACTTC. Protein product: CASSQSWTASYEQYF.

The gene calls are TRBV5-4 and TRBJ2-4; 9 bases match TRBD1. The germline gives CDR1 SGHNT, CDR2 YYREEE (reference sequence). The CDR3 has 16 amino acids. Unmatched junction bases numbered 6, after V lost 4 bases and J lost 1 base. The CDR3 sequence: CASSTGQGMAKNIQYF. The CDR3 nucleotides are TGTGCCAGCAGCACAGGACAGGGGATGGCCAAAAACATTCAGTACTTC. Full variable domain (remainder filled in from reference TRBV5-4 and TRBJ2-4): ETGVTQSPTHLIKTRGQQVTLRCSSQSGHNTVSWYQQALGQGPQFIFQYYREEENGRGNFPPRFSGLQFPNYSSELNVNALELDDSALYLCASSTGQGMAKNIQYFGAGTRLSVL.

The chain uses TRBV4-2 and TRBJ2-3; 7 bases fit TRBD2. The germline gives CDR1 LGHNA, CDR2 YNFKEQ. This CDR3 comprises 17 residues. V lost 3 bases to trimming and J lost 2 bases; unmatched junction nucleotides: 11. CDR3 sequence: CASSQGDASGYTDTQYF. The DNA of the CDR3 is TGTGCCAGCAGCCAGGGGGATGCTAGCGGATACACAGATACGCAGTATTTT.

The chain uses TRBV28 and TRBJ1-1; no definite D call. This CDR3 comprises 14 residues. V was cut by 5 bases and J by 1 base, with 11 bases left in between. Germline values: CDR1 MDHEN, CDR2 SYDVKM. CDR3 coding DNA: TGTGCCAGCAGTCGAACAACGGGGAACACTGAAGCTTTCTTT. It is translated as CASSRTTGNTEAFF.

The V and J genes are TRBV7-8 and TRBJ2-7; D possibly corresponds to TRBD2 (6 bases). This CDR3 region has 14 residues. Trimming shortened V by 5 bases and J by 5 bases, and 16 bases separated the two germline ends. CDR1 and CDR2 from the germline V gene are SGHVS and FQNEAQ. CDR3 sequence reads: CASSPTPGVDEQYF. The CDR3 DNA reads TGTGCCAGCAGCCCCACTCCGGGGGTCGACGAGCAGTACTTC.

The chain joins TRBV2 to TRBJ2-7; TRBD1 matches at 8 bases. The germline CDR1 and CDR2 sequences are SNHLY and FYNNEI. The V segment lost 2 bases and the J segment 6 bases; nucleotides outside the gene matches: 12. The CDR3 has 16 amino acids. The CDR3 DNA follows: TGTGCCAGCAGTGAATTTCTTCAGGGGGCAAATAGCGAGCAGTACTTC. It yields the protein CASSEFLQGANSEQYF.

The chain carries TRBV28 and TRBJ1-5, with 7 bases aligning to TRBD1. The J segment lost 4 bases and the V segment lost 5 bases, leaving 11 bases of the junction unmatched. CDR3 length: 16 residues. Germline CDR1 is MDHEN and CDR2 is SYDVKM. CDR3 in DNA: TGTGCCAGCAGTAGTGACCGGGACAGCATTAATCAGCCCCAGCATTTT. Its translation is CASSSDRDSINQPQHF. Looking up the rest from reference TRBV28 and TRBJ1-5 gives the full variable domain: DVKVTQSSRYLVKRTGEKVFLECVQDMDHENMFWYRQDPGLGLRLIYFSYDVKMKEKGDIPEGYSVSREKKERFSLILESASTNQTSMYLCASSSDRDSINQPQHFGDGTRLSIL.

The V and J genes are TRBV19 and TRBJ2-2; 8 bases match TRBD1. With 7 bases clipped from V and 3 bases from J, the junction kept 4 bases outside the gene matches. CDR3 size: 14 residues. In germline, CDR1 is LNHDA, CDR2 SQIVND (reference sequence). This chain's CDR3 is CASTLQGDTGELFF. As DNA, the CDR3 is TGTGCCAGTACCTTACAGGGGGACACCGGGGAGCTGTTTTTT.

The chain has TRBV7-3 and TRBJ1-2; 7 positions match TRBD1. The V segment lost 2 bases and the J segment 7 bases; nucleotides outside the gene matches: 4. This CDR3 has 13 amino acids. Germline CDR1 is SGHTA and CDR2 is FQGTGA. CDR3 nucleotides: TGTGCCAGCAGCTTACAGGGGGAGGTTGGCTACACCTTC. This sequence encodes CASSLQGEVGYTF.

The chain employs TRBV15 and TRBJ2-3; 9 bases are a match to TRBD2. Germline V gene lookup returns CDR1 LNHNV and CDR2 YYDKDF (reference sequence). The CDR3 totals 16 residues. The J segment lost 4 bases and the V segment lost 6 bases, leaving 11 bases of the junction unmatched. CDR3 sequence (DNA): TGTGCCACCAGAGACGAAAGGGCGGGAGGGTCAGATACGCAGTATTTT. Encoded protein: CATRDERAGGSDTQYF.